Below are 2 T cell receptor beta chains sequenced from a single sample in a study of blood T cell repertoires in COVID-19. The assay was immunoSEQ multiplex PCR, and TCRdb's table has in-frame clones only and misses some. This table holds 200,000 or so clones, 88% found once. Sample: PBMCs or T cells enriched from blood (not recorded which). These receptors were obtained from a woman under 40 who had recovered from COVID-19.

This clone was found once. J is TRBJ1-2 and V is TRBV7-8, with D possibly matching TRBD1 (5 bases). The CDR3 loop spans 16 amino acids. From germline, CDR1 is SGHVS and CDR2 FQNEAQ. Trimming shortened V by 1 base and J by 0 bases, and 12 bases separated the two germline ends. The CDR3 sequence is CASSLVRQPANYGYTF. CDR3 coding DNA: TGTGCCAGCAGCTTAGTGAGACAGCCCGCTAACTATGGCTACACCTTC. Combining the CDR3 with reference TRBV7-8 and TRBJ1-2 gives the whole variable domain GAGVSQSPRYKVAKRGQDVALRCDPISGHVSLFWYQQALGQGPEFLTYFQNEAQLDKSGLPSDRFFAERPEGSVSTLKIQRTQQEDSAVYLCASSLVRQPANYGYTFGSGTRLTVV.

The chain joins TRBV5-1 to TRBJ2-5; weak D call: TRBD1 (6 bases). Germline V CDR1 and CDR2: SGHRS, YFSETQ. The CDR3 totals 13 residues. V gave up 7 bases and J gave up 1 base, with 11 bases separating them. The CDR3 DNA reads TGCGCCAGCTACACAGGGTTCCAAGAGACCCAGTACTTC. It is translated as CASYTGFQETQYF.